Following are 30 T cell receptor beta chains from one sample sequenced in a study of blood T cells in healthy people across ages. The second PCR ran roughly 7 to 12 cycles with a sample-barcoded 5' primer and J-beta primers. One entry per CDR3 protein results from TCRdb running MiXCR on the 5' RACE reads. The top ten clones hold 10% to 13% of a sample with about 840,000 distinct CDR3 sequences, 25% to 35% of them seen once. The sample was also reused in another study, on T cells of mothers and their children.

The sequencing sample was made of blood. The receptors were gathered from a woman aged 40-49 years in good health.

The rearrangement uses TRBV29-1 and TRBJ2-6; a possible D gene is TRBD2 (6 bases). V was clipped by 4 bases and J by 1 base, with 8 bases between them. Germline lookup yields CDR1 SQVTM and CDR2 ANQGSEA. This CDR3 region has 14 residues. The CDR3 nucleotides are TGCAGCGTTGTGGAGGGATCTGGGGCCAACGTCCTGACTTTC. It is translated as CSVVEGSGANVLTF.

This clonotype was detected ten times or more. The V and J genes are TRBV5-6 and TRBJ1-2; D ambiguous. The V end lost 2 bases, the J end lost 8 bases, and 10 bases lay between the germline ends. This CDR3 is 12 amino acids long. Germline values: CDR1 SGHDT, CDR2 YYEEEE. The CDR3 DNA follows: TGTGCCAGCAGCTTCACGGATGGGGGCTACACCTTC. The encoded protein is CASSFTDGGYTF.

This clonotype appeared many times. This chain joins TRBV10-3 and TRBJ2-5; D not certain. This CDR3 is built from 13 residues. Between the trimmed V and J ends, which lost 6 bases and 5 bases, there was a span of 13 bases. Germline assignment: CDR1 ENHRY and CDR2 SYGVKD. The CDR3 is CAIRDPPAETQYF. The CDR3 DNA is TGTGCCATCAGGGACCCCCCAGCCGAGACCCAGTACTTC.

In the case of this clonotype: This may be a read error, as it is one base from a much larger clone. This chain links TRBV15 with TRBJ2-5; tentative D call: TRBD1 (6 bases). The length of the CDR3 is 18 residues. Looked up from germline, CDR1 is LNHNV and CDR2 is YYDKDF (reference sequence). Written as DNA, the CDR3 is TGTGCCATCAGCAGTGACCTCCTAGGACAGCTCTCCAGGGAGACCCAGTACTTC. Translated, it gives CAISSDLLGQLSRETQYF.

Concerning this clonotype: It may be a read error: a sequence one base away is much more abundant. The chain couples TRBV6-1 to TRBJ2-1; 8 nucleotides align to TRBD1. The J call may be faulty, since TRBJ2-7 better matches the DNA end. Germline V gives CDR1 MNHNS, CDR2 SASEGT. The CDR3 consists of 12 residues. CDR3 sequence (DNA): TGTACCAGCACCTGGGGACAGGTAGAGCAGTACTTC. Translated: CTSTWGQVEQYF.

This clonotype was seen at least ten times. This chain joins TRBV5-1 and TRBJ2-7; 7 positions agree with TRBD1. The CDR3 has 15 residues. Germline CDR1 and CDR2: SGHRS and YFSETQ. The V gene end was trimmed by 4 bases and the J gene end by 2 bases; junction bases not matched to a gene: 9. The CDR3 is CASSPGTVEAYEQYF. CDR3 bases: TGCGCCAGCAGCCCGGGGACAGTGGAAGCCTACGAGCAGTACTTC.

The count of this clonotype is one. The gene calls are TRBV3-1 and TRBJ2-5; possibly TRBD2 for D (6 bases). From germline, CDR1 is LGHDT and CDR2 YNNKEL (reference sequence). The CDR3 is 14 residues long. Trimming took off 4 bases at V and 3 bases at J, with 12 bases between the two ends. The CDR3 DNA follows: TGTGCCAGCAGCCGAGGTGTAGCGGAAGAGACCCAGTACTTC. As protein: CASSRGVAEETQYF.

This chain links TRBV2 with TRBJ1-4; D is possibly TRBD1 (5 bases). Germline V gives CDR1 SNHLY, CDR2 FYNNEI. The germline V and J ends were trimmed by 5 bases and 0 bases, with 10 bases remaining between them. The CDR3 is made up of 15 amino acids. The CDR3 reads CASSRRQSTNEKLFF. The CDR3 DNA follows: TGTGCCAGCAGTAGACGACAGTCAACTAATGAAAAACTGTTTTTT.

This clonotype was detected many times. The rearrangement joins TRBV5-1 to TRBJ2-5; 7 nucleotides align to TRBD2. The junction had 10 bases not matched to a gene; V was cut back by 6 bases and J by 2 bases. The CDR3 is 15 amino acids. Per germline, CDR1 SGHRS and CDR2 YFSETQ. This chain's CDR3 is CASTRDGGGQETQYF. In DNA, the CDR3 is TGCGCCAGCACCCGGGATGGGGGGGGTCAAGAGACCCAGTACTTC. The complete variable domain, with remaining parts taken from reference TRBV5-1 and TRBJ2-5, reads KAGVTQTPRYLIKTRGQQVTLSCSPISGHRSVSWYQQTPGQGLQFLFEYFSETQRNKGNFPGRFSGRQFSNSRSEMNVSTLELGDSALYLCASTRDGGGQETQYFGPGTRLLVL.

The chain combines TRBV7-8 with TRBJ2-3; D tentatively fits TRBD1 or TRBD2 (5 bases each). Trimming pared 5 bases from V and 0 bases from J, leaving 12 bases between. Looked up from germline, CDR1 is SGHVS and CDR2 is FQNEAQ. This CDR3 comprises 15 residues. CDR3: CASSRDGTSTDTQYF. The DNA of the CDR3 is TGTGCCAGCAGCAGGGACGGAACCAGCACAGATACGCAGTATTTT. The full variable domain, its missing parts supplied by reference TRBV7-8 and TRBJ2-3, is GAGVSQSPRYKVAKRGQDVALRCDPISGHVSLFWYQQALGQGPEFLTYFQNEAQLDKSGLPSDRFFAERPEGSVSTLKIQRTQQEDSAVYLCASSRDGTSTDTQYFGPGTRLTVL.

As concerns this clonotype: This may stem from a read error, because a much larger clone lies one nucleotide away. This chain links TRBV4-1 with TRBJ2-5, with D possibly called TRBD1 or TRBD2 (6 bases each). CDR1 is MGHRA, CDR2 YSYEKL, per germline. This CDR3 has 16 amino acids. CDR3 coding DNA: TGCGCCAGCGGCCAAGTAAGGGGGGACGTTAAAGAGACCCAGTACTTC. Amino acids: CASGQVRGDVKETQYF.

CDR3 region: CASSGSLGPNTEAFF. The CDR3, as DNA: TGCGCCAGCAGCGGATCCCTTGGACCAAATACTGAAGCTTTCTTT. The rearrangement joins TRBV5-1 to TRBJ1-1; no definite D call. The ends were cut back, 4 bases at V and 5 bases at J, with 18 bases in the middle. The length of the CDR3 is 15 residues. Germline V gene lookup returns CDR1 SGHRS and CDR2 YFSETQ.

The V gene is TRBV6-5, the J gene TRBJ2-1; 8 nucleotides align to TRBD2. Germline-derived CDR1 and CDR2 are MNHEY and SVGAGI. There are 14 residues in the CDR3. The V gene end was trimmed by 6 bases and the J gene end by 6 bases; junction bases not matched to a gene: 7. DNA for the CDR3: TGTGCCAGCAGAATAGCGGGGCCCCTCAATGAGCAGTTCTTC. Encoded protein: CASRIAGPLNEQFF.

Of note for this clonotype: This sequence may be a read error, since a much larger clone differs from it by one base. This chain uses TRBV12-3 or TRBV12-4 with TRBJ2-1; no definite D call. This CDR3 is built from 11 residues. Trimming shortened V by 3 bases and J by 12 bases, and 9 bases separated the two germline ends. Here the CDR3 DNA reads TGTGCCAGCAGTTTTATGGATGGGCAGTTCTTC. Protein product: CASSFMDGQFF.

This clonotype has more than one count but fewer than ten. The chain is built from TRBV7-9 and TRBJ1-4, with no clear D. This CDR3 spans 12 amino acids. Germline V lookup: CDR1 SEHNR, CDR2 FQNEAQ (reference sequence). V shed 6 bases and J shed 4 bases, with 6 bases lying between them. CDR3 sequence: CASRAINEKLFF. The CDR3 DNA is TGTGCCAGCAGGGCCATTAATGAAAAACTGTTTTTT.

Concerning this clonotype itself: The junction shows a germline mismatch at one end, possibly a read error. The chain is built from TRBV5-1 and TRBJ2-7; D not resolved. Looked up from germline, CDR1 is SGHRS and CDR2 is YFSETQ. The CDR3 has 13 residues. CDR3 DNA: TGCGTCAGCAGCATCCCAGGAACCTACGAGCAGTACTTC. As protein: CVSSIPGTYEQYF.

The chain joins TRBV4-3 to TRBJ2-5; D is perhaps TRBD1 or TRBD2 (5 bases each). V was pared by 1 base and J by 0 bases, with 6 bases between. The CDR3 extends over 14 amino acids. From germline, CDR1 is LGHNA and CDR2 YSLEER. CDR3: CASSQGGYQETQYF. CDR3 sequence (DNA): TGCGCCAGCAGCCAAGGGGGGTACCAAGAGACCCAGTACTTC.

The chain combines TRBV20-1 with TRBJ2-1; 9 positions agree with TRBD2. This CDR3 spans 14 amino acids. The J segment lost 4 bases and the V segment lost 3 bases, leaving 4 bases of the junction unmatched. CDR1 and CDR2 (germline): DFQATT, SNEGSKA (reference sequence). This CDR3 is CSARVLAGYNEQFF. CDR3 nucleotide sequence: TGCAGTGCTAGGGTTCTAGCGGGGTACAATGAGCAGTTCTTC.

With regard to this clonotype: This may come from a read error, since a much larger clone is one base off. The gene calls are TRBV6-5 and TRBJ2-5; D ambiguous. Trimming removed 10 bases at V and 12 bases at J, with 18 bases between. The CDR3 runs to 11 residues. The V gene's germline CDR1 is MNHEY and CDR2 SVGAGI. CDR3 nucleotide sequence: TGTGCCAATCAGCAGTCCTACGAGGAGTACTTC. This codes for CANQQSYEEYF.

This clonotype was observed at least ten times. DNA of the CDR3: TGTGCCAGCAGTTATAGCCCCCTCCTAGCGGGGGGGCTAAATGAGCAGTTCTTC. This codes for CASSYSPLLAGGLNEQFF. The chain combines TRBV6-5 with TRBJ2-1; TRBD2 agrees at 12 bases. The CDR3 runs to 18 residues. Trimming at V came to 3 bases and at J to 7 bases, leaving 13 bases not matched to a gene. Germline V gene data show CDR1 as MNHEY and CDR2 as SVGAGI.

To note about this clonotype: A read error may explain this, as a much larger clone is one base away. This chain uses TRBV20-1 with TRBJ1-1; TRBD1 is a possible D gene (5 bases). The CDR3 covers 12 residues. Germline loops: CDR1 DFQATT, CDR2 SNEGSKA (reference sequence). The V gene lost 7 bases and the J gene lost 4 bases, with 13 bases spanning the gap. The CDR3 here is CSVRDRVTEAFF. Written as DNA, the CDR3 is TGCAGTGTTAGGGACCGGGTCACTGAAGCTTTCTTT.

The chain couples TRBV7-9 to TRBJ2-2; possibly TRBD2 for D (6 bases). The CDR3 has 15 residues. Germline V gene sequence: CDR1 SEHNR, CDR2 FQNEAQ (reference sequence). V was trimmed by 6 bases and J by 0 bases, leaving 11 bases between them. DNA of the CDR3: TGTGCCAGCAGGCTGGGAGGCGCGAACACCGGGGAGCTGTTTTTT. The encoded protein is CASRLGGANTGELFF.

The table lists this clonotype with a few counts. A much more abundant neighbour one base away suggests this may be a read error. This sequence joins TRBV5-1 and TRBJ1-1; TRBD1 agrees at 7 bases. CDR3 length: 13 amino acids. V lost 0 bases to trimming and J lost 10 bases; unmatched junction nucleotides: 6. CDR1 and CDR2 (germline): SGHRS, YFSETQ. CDR3 sequence: CASSLGQGVGAFF. CDR3 DNA sequence: TGCGCCAGCAGCTTGGGGCAGGGGGTTGGAGCTTTCTTT.

As for this clonotype: This is likely a read error, given that the CDR3 carries no conserved phenylalanine or tryptophan at its end. The chain employs TRBV5-1 and TRBJ2-5; D is possibly TRBD1 (6 bases). Trimming removed 4 bases at V and 8 bases at J, with 15 bases between. CDR3 length: 13 amino acids. The germline V gene encodes CDR1 SGHRS and CDR2 YFSETQ. CDR3 DNA sequence: TGCGCCAGCAGCCCTGGACAGACTTTCACCCAGTACGTC. Translation: CASSPGQTFTQYV.

Turning to this clonotype: A much larger clone is a single base away; this may be a read error. This chain uses TRBV10-3 with TRBJ2-7; D tentatively fits TRBD1 or TRBD2 (6 bases each). The CDR3 covers 14 residues. The germline V gene encodes CDR1 ENHRY and CDR2 SYGVKD. The CDR3 DNA reads TGTGCCATCAGCGGAATGGGGGGCTCCGACGAGCAGTACTTC. This encodes CAISGMGGSDEQYF.

This clonotype showed up just a few times. The V call is TRBV28, the J call TRBJ1-2; 8 nucleotides align to TRBD1. Looked up from germline, CDR1 is MDHEN and CDR2 is SYDVKM. This CDR3 is built from 14 residues. V gave up 3 bases and J gave up 5 bases; unmatched junction bases: 5. The CDR3 DNA reads as TGTGCCAGCAGTTTGGTGCAGGGGGCTTATGGCTACACCTTC. Its translation: CASSLVQGAYGYTF.

This chain joins TRBV12-2 and TRBJ2-7; the D segment call TRBD1 is taken from the table without a DNA check. TRBV12-2 counts as a pseudogene. This CDR3 has 14 residues. This CDR3 reads CASRLDTEAHEQYF. CDR3 nucleotide sequence: TGTGCAAGTCGCTTAGACACCGAGGCGCACGAGCAGTACTTC.

This clonotype was seen a handful of times. The V and J genes are TRBV20-1 and TRBJ2-3, with 10 bases lining up with TRBD2. This CDR3 has 16 amino acids. With V trimmed by 0 bases and J by 4 bases, 7 bases remained unmatched. Germline V gene lookup returns CDR1 DFQATT and CDR2 SNEGSKA (reference sequence). This chain's CDR3 is CSARDRKRGGADTQYF. CDR3 bases: TGCAGTGCTAGAGATCGGAAGCGGGGGGGGGCAGATACGCAGTATTTT.

In its sample, this clonotype was seen a few times. This chain links TRBV7-2 with TRBJ2-7, with D perhaps TRBD1 or TRBD2 (5 bases each). CDR1 is SGHTA and CDR2 is FQGNSA in the germline V gene. CDR3 length: 14 residues. Between the trimmed V and J ends, which lost 5 bases and 10 bases, there was a span of 21 bases. The CDR3 sequence: CASSLFGDQEAQYF. Here the CDR3 DNA reads TGTGCCAGCAGCCTCTTCGGGGACCAAGAGGCCCAGTACTTC. The full variable domain, rest sourced from reference TRBV7-2 and TRBJ2-7, is GAGVSQSPSNKVTEKGKDVELRCDPISGHTALYWYRQSLGQGLEFLIYFQGNSAPDKSGLPSDRFSAERTGGSVSTLTIQRTQQEDSAVYLCASSLFGDQEAQYFGPGTRLTVT.

This clonotype occurred a few times. The chain couples TRBV2 to TRBJ1-4; weak D call: TRBD1 (5 bases). The CDR3 covers 14 residues. Trimming left V 6 bases short and J 6 bases short, with 14 bases between. Germline V gives CDR1 SNHLY, CDR2 FYNNEI. CDR3 nucleotide sequence: TGTGCCAGCAGCGGGGCCAGGATTGATGAAAAACTGTTTTTT. Translation: CASSGARIDEKLFF.